This T cell receptor (beta chain) appears in the sequencing data of a study of cytomegalovirus exposure and HLA in healthy donors. Across the study: Unique TCRs from HLA-typed donors, 65 million to 85 million of them, were held in an early data release. Study-wide results and limits: The study dropped some indistinguishable V segments, TRBV6-2 and TRBV6-3 among them.

This PCR relied on a set of 60 Vbeta primers and 13 Jbeta primers. The repertoire was sequenced with immunoSEQ multiplex PCR; TCRdb's copy has only in-frame clones and lacks some. The table records roughly 130,000 clones, more than 75% of them present only once. The CDR3 length is 14 residues. Germline loops: CDR1 SGHVS, CDR2 FQNEAQ. V gave up 2 bases and J gave up 2 bases, with 7 bases separating them. This clone was observed a single time. Its antigen is not identified. The gene calls are TRBV7-8 and TRBJ1-5; no clear D. Sequencing input: PBMCs. This clonotype was obtained from a female donor in good health and CMV-seronegative. CDR3 in amino acids: CASSLPGGNQPQHF. CDR3 DNA sequence: TGTGCCAGCAGCTTACCCGGGGGCAATCAGCCCCAGCATTTT.